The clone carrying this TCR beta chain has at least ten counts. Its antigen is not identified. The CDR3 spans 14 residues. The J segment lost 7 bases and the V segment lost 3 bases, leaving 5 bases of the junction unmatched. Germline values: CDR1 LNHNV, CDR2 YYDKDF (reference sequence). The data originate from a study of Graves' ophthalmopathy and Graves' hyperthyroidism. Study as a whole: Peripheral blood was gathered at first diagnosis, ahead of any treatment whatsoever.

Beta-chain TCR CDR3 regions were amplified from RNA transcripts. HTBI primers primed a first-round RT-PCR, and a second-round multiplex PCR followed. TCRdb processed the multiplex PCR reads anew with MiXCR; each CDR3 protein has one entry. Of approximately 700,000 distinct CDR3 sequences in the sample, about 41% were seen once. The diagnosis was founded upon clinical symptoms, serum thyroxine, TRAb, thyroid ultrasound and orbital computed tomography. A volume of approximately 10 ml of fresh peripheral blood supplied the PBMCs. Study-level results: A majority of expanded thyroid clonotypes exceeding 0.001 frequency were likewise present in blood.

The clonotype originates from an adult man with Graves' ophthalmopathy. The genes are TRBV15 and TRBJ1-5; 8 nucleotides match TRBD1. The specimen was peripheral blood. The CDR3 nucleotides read TGTGCCACCAGCAGCGGACAGGGATCCCAGCCCCAGCATTTT. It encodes CATSSGQGSQPQHF.